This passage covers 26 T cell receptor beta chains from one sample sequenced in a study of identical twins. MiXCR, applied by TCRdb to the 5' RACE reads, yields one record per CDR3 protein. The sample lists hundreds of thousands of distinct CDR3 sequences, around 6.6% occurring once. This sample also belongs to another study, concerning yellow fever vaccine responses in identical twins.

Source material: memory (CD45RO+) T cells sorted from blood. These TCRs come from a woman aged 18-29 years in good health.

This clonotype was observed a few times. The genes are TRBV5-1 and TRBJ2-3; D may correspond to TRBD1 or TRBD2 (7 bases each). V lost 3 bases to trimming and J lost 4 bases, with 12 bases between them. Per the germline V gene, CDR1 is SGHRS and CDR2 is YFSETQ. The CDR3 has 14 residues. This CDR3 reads CASSSQGGADTQYF. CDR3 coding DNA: TGCGCCAGCAGCTCGCAGGGGGGGGCAGATACGCAGTATTTT.

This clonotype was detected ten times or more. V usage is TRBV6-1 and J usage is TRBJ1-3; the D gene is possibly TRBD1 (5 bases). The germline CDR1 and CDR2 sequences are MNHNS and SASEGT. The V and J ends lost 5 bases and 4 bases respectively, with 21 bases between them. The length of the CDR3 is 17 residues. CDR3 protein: CASSIYRPPSGGNTIYF. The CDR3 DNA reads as TGTGCCAGCAGTATATACAGGCCGCCCTCAGGGGGAAACACCATATATTTT.

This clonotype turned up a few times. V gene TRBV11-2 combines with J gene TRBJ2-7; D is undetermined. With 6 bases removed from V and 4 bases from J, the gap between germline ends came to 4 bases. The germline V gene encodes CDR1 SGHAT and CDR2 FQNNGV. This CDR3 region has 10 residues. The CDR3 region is CASSGYEQYF. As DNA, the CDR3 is TGTGCCAGCAGTGGTTACGAGCAGTACTTC.

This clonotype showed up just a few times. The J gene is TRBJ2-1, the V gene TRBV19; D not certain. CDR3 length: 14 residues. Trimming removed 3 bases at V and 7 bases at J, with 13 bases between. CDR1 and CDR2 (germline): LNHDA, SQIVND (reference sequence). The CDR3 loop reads CASSIAGYPNEQFF. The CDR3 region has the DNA TGTGCCAGTAGTATTGCCGGGTACCCTAATGAGCAGTTCTTC.

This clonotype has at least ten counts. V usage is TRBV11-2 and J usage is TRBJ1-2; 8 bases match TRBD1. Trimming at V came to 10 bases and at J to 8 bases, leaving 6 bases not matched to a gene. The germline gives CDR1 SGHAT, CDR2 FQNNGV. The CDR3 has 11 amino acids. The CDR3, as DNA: TGTGCCACCTCAGGGGGCTTCGGCTACACCTTC. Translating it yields CATSGGFGYTF.

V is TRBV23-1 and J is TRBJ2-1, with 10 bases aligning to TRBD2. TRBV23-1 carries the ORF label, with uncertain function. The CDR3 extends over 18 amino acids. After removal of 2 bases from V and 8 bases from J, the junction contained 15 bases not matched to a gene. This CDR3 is CASSQPASGRGPSDEQFF. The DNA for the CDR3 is TGCGCCAGCAGTCAACCCGCTAGCGGGAGAGGCCCTTCGGATGAGCAGTTCTTC.

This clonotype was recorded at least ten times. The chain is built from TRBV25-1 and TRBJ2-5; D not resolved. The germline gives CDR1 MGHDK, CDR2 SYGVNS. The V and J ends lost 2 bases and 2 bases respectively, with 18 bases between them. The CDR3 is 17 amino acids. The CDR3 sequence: CASSEDKRHKQQETQYF. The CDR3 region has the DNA TGTGCCAGCAGTGAAGATAAAAGACATAAACAACAAGAGACCCAGTACTTC.

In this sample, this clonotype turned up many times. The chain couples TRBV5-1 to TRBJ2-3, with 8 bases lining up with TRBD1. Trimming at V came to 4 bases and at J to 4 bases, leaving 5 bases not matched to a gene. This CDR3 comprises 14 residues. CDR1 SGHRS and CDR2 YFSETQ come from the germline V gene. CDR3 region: CASSPDRGSDTQYF. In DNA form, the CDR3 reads TGCGCCAGCAGCCCAGACAGGGGCTCAGATACGCAGTATTTT.

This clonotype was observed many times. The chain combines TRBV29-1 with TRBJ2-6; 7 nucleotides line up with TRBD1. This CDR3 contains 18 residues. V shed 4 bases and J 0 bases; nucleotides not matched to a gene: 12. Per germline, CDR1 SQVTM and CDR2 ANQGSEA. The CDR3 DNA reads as TGCAGCGTTGGAGACCCGGGACAGCGCTTCTCTGGGGCCAACGTCCTGACTTTC. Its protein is CSVGDPGQRFSGANVLTF.

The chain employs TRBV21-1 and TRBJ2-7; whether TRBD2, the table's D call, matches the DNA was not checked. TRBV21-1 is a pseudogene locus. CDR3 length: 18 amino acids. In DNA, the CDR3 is TGTGCCAGCAGCACCAGTTCAGAAAGAGGGGAGGGTTCCTACGAGCAGTACGTC. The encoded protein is CASSTSSERGEGSYEQYV.

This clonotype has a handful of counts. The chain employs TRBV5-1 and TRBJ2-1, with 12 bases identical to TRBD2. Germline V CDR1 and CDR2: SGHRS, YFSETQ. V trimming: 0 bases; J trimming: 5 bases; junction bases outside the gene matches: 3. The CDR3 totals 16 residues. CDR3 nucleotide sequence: TGCGCCAGCAGCTTGGAGGGACTAGCGGGCGACAATGAGCAGTTCTTC. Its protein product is CASSLEGLAGDNEQFF.

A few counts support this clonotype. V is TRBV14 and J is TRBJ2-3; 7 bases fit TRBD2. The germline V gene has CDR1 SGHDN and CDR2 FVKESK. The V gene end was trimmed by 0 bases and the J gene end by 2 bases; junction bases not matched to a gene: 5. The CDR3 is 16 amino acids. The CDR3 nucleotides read TGTGCCAGCAGCCAAGAAGGCCGGGAGGACACAGATACGCAGTATTTT. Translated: CASSQEGREDTDTQYF.

The DNA for the CDR3 is TGCAGCGTTGCCCCGGACCTCATGAACACTGAAGCTTTCTTT. It specifies CSVAPDLMNTEAFF. The chain couples TRBV29-1 to TRBJ1-1; D is ambiguous. CDR3 length equals 14 residues. Germline loops: CDR1 SQVTM, CDR2 ANQGSEA. V lost 4 bases and J 0 bases, leaving 12 bases between the germline ends.

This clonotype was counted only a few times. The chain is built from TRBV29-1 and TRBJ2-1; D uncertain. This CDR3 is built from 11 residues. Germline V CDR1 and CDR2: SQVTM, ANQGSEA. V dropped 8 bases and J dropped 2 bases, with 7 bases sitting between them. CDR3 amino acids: CSSGPYNEQFF. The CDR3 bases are TGCAGCTCCGGACCCTACAATGAGCAGTTCTTC.

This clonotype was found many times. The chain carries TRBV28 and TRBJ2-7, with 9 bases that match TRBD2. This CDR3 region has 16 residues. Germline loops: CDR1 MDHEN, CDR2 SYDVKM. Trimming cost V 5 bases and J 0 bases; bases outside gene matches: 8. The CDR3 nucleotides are TGTGCCAGCAGTCACGGCAGCGGGAGGAGCTCCTACGAGCAGTACTTC. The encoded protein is CASSHGSGRSSYEQYF.

The DNA of the CDR3 is TGTGCCAGCAGTACCGGACCCGTGGAGACCCAGTACTTC. Translating it yields CASSTGPVETQYF. This chain joins TRBV28 and TRBJ2-5; unclear D gene. The germline gives CDR1 MDHEN, CDR2 SYDVKM. With 5 bases removed from V and 5 bases from J, the gap between germline ends came to 12 bases. This CDR3 region has 13 residues.

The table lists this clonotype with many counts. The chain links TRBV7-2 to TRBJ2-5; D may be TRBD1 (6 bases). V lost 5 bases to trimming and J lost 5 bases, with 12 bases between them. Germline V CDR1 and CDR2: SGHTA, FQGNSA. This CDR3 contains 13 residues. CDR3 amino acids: CASSHVRGETQYF. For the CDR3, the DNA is TGTGCCAGCAGCCACGTTAGGGGGGAGACCCAGTACTTC.

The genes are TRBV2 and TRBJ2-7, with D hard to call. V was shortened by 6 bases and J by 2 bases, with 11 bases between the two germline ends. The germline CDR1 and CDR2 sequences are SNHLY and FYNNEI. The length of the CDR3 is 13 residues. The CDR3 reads CASSTAQTYEQYF. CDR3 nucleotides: TGTGCCAGCAGCACCGCTCAAACCTACGAGCAGTACTTC.

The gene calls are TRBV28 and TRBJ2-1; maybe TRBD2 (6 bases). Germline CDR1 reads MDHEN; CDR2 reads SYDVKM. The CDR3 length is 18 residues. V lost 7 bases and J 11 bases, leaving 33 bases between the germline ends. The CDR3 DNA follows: TGTGCCAGCACCCTTTTTGGGACCTTACGGGGGTCCTTGAGGAAGCAGTTCTTC. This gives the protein CASTLFGTLRGSLRKQFF.

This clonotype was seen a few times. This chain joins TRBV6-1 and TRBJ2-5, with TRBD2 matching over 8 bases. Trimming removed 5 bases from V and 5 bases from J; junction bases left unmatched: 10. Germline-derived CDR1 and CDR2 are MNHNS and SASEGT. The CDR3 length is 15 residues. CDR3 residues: CASSLSGTRGETQYF. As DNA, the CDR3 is TGTGCCAGCAGTCTCTCCGGGACTAGGGGGGAGACCCAGTACTTC.

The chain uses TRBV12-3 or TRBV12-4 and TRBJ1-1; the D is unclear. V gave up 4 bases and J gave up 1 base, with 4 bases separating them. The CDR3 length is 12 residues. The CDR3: CASSWQNTEAFF. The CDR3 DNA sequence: TGTGCCAGCAGTTGGCAGAACACTGAAGCTTTCTTT.

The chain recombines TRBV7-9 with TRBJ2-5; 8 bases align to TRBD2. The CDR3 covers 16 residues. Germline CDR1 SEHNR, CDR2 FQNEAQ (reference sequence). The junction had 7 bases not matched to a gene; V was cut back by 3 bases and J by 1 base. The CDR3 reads CASSFGSGNPQETQYF. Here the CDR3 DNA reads TGTGCCAGCAGCTTCGGTAGCGGGAACCCCCAAGAGACCCAGTACTTC.

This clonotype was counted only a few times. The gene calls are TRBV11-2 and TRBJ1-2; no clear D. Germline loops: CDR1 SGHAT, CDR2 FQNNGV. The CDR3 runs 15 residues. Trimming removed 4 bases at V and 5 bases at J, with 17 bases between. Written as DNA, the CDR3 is TGTGCCAGCAGCTCGTCTATCGGGGAGGGATATGGCTACACCTTC. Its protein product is CASSSSIGEGYGYTF.

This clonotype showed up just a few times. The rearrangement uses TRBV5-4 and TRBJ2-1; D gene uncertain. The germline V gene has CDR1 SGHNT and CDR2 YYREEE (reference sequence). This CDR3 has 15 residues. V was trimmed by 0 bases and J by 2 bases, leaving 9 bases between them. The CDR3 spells CASSLAGAPYNEQFF. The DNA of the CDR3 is TGTGCCAGCAGCTTGGCCGGCGCACCCTACAATGAGCAGTTCTTC.

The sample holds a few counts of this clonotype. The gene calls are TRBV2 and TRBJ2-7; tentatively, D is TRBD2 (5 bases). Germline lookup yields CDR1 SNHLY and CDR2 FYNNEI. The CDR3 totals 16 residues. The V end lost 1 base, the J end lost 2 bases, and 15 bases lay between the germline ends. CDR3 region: CASSEVGSGLTYEQYF. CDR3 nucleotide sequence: TGTGCCAGCAGTGAAGTCGGGTCAGGACTGACCTACGAGCAGTACTTC.

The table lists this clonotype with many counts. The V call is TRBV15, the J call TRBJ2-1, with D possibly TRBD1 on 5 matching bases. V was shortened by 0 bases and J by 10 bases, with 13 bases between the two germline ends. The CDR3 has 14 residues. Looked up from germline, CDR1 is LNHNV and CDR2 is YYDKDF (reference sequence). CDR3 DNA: TGTGCCACCAGCAGAGACTCCTCAGGGTCCGAGCAGTTCTTC. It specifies CATSRDSSGSEQFF.